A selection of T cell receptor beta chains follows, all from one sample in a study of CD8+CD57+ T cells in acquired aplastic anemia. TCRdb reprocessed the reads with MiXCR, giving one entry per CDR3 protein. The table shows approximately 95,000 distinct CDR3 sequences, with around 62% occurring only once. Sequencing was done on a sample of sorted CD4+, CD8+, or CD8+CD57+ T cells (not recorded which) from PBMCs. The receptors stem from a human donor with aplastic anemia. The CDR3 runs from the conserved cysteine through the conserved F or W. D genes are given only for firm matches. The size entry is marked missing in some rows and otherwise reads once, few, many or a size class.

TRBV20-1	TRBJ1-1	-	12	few	TGCAGTGCTAGAGAGGCATTCACTGAAGCTTTCTTT	CSAREAFTEAFF
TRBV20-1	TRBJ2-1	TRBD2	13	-	TGCAGTGCGTGGGGACTAGCGGGAGGGGAGCAGTTCTTC	CSAWGLAGGEQFF
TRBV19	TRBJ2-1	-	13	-	TGTGCCAGTAGTCTCAGACAGTACAATGAGCAGTTCTTC	CASSLRQYNEQFF
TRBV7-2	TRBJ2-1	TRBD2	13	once	TGTGCCAGCGGCGGGAGGGCGTACAATGAGCAGTTCTTC	CASGGRAYNEQFF
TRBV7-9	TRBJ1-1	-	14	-	TGTGCCAGCAGTCCACAGCTGTTGGGGACTGAAGCTTTCTTT	CASSPQLLGTEAFF
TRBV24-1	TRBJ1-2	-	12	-	TGTGCCACCAGTGCAGAGCACTATGGCTACACCTTC	CATSAEHYGYTF
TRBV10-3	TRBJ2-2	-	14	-	TGTGCCATCAGTGAGTCGCAGAACACCGGGGAGCTGTTTTTT	CAISESQNTGELFF
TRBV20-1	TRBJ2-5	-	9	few	TGCAGTGCTCCAGAGACCCAGTACTTC	CSAPETQYF
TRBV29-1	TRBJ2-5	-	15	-	TGCAGCGTTGTTCTGAGTGGCGGGTACCAAGAGACCCAGTACTTC	CSVVLSGGYQETQYF
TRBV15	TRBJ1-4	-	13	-	TGTGCCACCAGCAGGGGCCAAAATGAAAAACTGTTTTTT	CATSRGQNEKLFF
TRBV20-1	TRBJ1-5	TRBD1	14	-	TGCAGTGCTCGCCGGGACAGTAGCAATCAGCCCCAGCATTTT	CSARRDSSNQPQHF
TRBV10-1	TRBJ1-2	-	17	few	TGCGCCAGCAGAGAGACCTGGGACCACACTTATAACTATGGCTACACCTTC	CASRETWDHTYNYGYTF
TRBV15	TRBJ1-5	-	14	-	TGTGCCACCAGCAGAGATGCCCTAAATCAGCCCCAGCATTTT	CATSRDALNQPQHF
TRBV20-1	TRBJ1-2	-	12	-	TGCAGTGCTAGAGAAGGGATAAGTGGCTACACCTTC	CSAREGISGYTF
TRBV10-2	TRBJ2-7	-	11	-	TGCGCCAGCAGTGAGGGGGGCTCTCAGTACTTC	CASSEGGSQYF
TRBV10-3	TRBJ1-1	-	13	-	TGTGCCATCAGTGACAATTCGGCGAGTGAAGCTTTCTTT	CAISDNSASEAFF
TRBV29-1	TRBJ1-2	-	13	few	TGCAGCGTTGAATTGGACAGAGGCTATGGCTACACCTTC	CSVELDRGYGYTF
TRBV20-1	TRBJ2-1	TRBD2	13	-	TGCAGTGCTGCTAAGACTAGCGGGAGGGAGCAGTTCTTC	CSAAKTSGREQFF
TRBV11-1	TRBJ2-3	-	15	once	TGTGCCAGCAGCAGATCAATGGGTATTGATGATACGCAGTATTTT	CASSRSMGIDDTQYF
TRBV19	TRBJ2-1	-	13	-	TGTGCCAGTAGTATAGGGGCGGGCAATGAGCAGTTCTTC	CASSIGAGNEQFF
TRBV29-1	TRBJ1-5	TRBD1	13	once	TGCAGCGTTGAAGTAACAGGGGGTCTGACCCAGCATTTT	CSVEVTGGLTQHF
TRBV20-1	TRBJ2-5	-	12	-	TGCAGTGCTATAGACAGGCTTGAGACCCAGTACTTC	CSAIDRLETQYF
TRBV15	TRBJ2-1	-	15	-	TGTGCCACCAGCAGAGATGCGGACGTTTACAATGAGCAGTTCTTC	CATSRDADVYNEQFF
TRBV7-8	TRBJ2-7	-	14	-	TGCGCCAGCAGTCTCGTTCAGGGTATCTACGAGCAGCACTTC	CASSLVQGIYEQHF
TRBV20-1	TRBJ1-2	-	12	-	TGCAGTGCTAGAGATAGTCCCTATGGCTACACCTTC	CSARDSPYGYTF
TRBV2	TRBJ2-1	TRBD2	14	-	TGTGCCAGCCCTAGCGGGAGAGGTAACAATGAGCAGTTCTTC	CASPSGRGNNEQFF
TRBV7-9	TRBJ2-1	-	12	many	TGTGCCAGCAGCTTATCGGGGAATGAGCAGTTCTTC	CASSLSGNEQFF
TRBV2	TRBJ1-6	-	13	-	TGTGCCAGCAGTGAGGAGACTAATTCACCCCTCCACTTT	CASSEETNSPLHF
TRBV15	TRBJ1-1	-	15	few	TGTGCCACCAGCTCCATGACTCCTGGGGTCACTGAAGCTTTCTTT	CATSSMTPGVTEAFF
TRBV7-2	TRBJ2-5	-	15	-	TGTGCCAGCAGCTTATACAGCGGCGGAGAGTCGTCCCAGTACTTC	CASSLYSGGESSQYF
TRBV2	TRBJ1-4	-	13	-	TGTGCCATTAAATACAGGGAAGATGAAAAACTGTTTTTT	CAIKYREDEKLFF
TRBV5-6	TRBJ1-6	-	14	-	TGTGCCAGCAGCTTGACAGGCCCCGGTTCACCCCTCCACTTT	CASSLTGPGSPLHF
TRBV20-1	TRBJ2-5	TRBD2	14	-	TGCAGTGCTAAGACGGGAGGCGGCCAAGAGACCCAGTACTTC	CSAKTGGGQETQYF
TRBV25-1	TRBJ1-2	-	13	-	TGTGCCAGCAGTGACCTAAAGGGGGGCGGTAACACCTTC	CASSDLKGGGNTF
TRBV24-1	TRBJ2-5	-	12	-	TGTGCCTCCGGAGGGTCCCAAGAGACCCAGTACTTC	CASGGSQETQYF
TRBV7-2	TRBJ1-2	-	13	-	TGTGCCAGCAGCTTACGGGGGGCCTATGGCTACACCTTC	CASSLRGAYGYTF
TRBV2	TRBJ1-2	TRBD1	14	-	TGTGCCAGCAGTCAACGACAGGGGGCGTATCGCTACACCTTC	CASSQRQGAYRYTF
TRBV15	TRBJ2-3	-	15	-	TGTGCCACCAGCAACCAGGACTTGAACACAGATACGCAGTATTTT	CATSNQDLNTDTQYF
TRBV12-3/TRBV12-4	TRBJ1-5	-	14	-	TGTGCCAGCAGTGAGGGGGTTAGCAATCAGCCCCAGCATTTT	CASSEGVSNQPQHF
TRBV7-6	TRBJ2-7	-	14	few	TGTGCCAGCAGCTTAGGGACAGCAGGCTACGAGCAGTACTTC	CASSLGTAGYEQYF
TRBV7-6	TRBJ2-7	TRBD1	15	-	TGTGCCAGCAGCTCGGGACAGTTGAGCTCCTACGAGCAGTACTTC	CASSSGQLSSYEQYF
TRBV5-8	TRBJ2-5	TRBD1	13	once	TGTGCCAGCAGCTACACAGGGGGCGAGACCCAGTACTTC	CASSYTGGETQYF
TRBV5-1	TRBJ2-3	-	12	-	TGCGCCAGCAGCTTGACAGGGGATACGCAGTATTTT	CASSLTGDTQYF
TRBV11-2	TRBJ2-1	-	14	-	TGTGCCAGCAGCTTAGTAGGCGGAACTAATGAGCAGTTCTTC	CASSLVGGTNEQFF